This TCR beta chain was found in a study of blood T cell repertoires in COVID-19. Germline V gives CDR1 SEHNR, CDR2 FQNEAQ (reference sequence). V was pared by 9 bases and J by 4 bases, with 30 bases between. The CDR3 sequence is 18 residues long. All enrollees were roughly 18 to 100 years old and from fewer than 30 US areas. The table came from immunoSEQ multiplex PCR; TCRdb's copy has only in-frame clones and leaves some out. This sample yields 250,000 to 350,000 clones, of which roughly 90% are seen a single time; roughly 20% belongs to the top ten. The TCR originated in a woman in her 30s who had recovered from COVID-19. This rearrangement joins TRBV7-9 to TRBJ1-2, with unresolved D. Sequencing was done on a sample of PBMCs or T cells enriched from blood (not recorded which). The CDR3 here is CARSKVGLRLWRGYGYTF. For the CDR3, the DNA is TGTGCCAGATCCAAAGTAGGGCTACGACTTTGGCGGGGCTATGGCTACACCTTC.